This TCR beta chain was found in a study of blood T cell repertoires in COVID-19. Repertoires were generated with immunoSEQ multiplex PCR, while TCRdb's copy carries only in-frame clones and drops some. The sample lists some 240,000 clones; approximately 80% were seen once. The junction had 6 bases not matched to a gene; V was cut back by 7 bases and J by 4 bases. CDR1 is SEHNR and CDR2 is FQNEAQ in the germline V gene (reference sequence). The CDR3 is made up of 13 amino acids. Input material: peripheral blood. The TCR originated in an elderly woman with COVID-19, enrolled during active disease. J is TRBJ2-7 and V is TRBV7-9; 8 bases align to TRBD2. CDR3 DNA sequence: TGTGCCAGCATCCCCTCGGGGGGGTACGAGCAGTACTTC. Residues: CASIPSGGYEQYF.